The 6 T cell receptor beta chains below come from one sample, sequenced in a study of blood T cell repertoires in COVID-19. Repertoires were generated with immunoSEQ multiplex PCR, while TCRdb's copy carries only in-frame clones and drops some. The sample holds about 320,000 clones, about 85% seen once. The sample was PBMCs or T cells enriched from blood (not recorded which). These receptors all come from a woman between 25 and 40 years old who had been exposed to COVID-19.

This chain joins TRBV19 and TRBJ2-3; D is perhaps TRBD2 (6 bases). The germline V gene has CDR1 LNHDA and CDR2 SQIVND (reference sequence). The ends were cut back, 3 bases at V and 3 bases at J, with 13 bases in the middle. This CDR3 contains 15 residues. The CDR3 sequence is CASSMWRRETDTQYF. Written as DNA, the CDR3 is TGTGCCAGTAGTATGTGGCGACGGGAGACAGATACGCAGTATTTT.

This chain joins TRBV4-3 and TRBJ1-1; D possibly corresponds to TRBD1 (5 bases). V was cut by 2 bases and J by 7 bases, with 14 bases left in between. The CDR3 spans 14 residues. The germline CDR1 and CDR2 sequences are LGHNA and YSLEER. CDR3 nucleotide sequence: TGCGCCAGCAGCCAATCGACAGATTTTAATGAAGCTTTCTTT. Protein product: CASSQSTDFNEAFF.

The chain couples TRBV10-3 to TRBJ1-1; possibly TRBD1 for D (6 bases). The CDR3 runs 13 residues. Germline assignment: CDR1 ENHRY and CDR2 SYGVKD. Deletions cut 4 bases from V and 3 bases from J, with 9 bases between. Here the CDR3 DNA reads TGTGCCATCAGTGGTCAGGGGTACACTGAAGCTTTCTTT. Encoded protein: CAISGQGYTEAFF.

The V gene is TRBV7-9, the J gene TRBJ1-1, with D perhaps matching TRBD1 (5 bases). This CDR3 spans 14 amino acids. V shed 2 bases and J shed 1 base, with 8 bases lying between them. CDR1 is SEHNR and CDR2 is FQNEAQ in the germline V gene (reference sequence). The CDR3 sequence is CASSLWGANTEAFF. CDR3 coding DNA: TGTGCCAGCAGCTTATGGGGCGCGAACACTGAAGCTTTCTTT.

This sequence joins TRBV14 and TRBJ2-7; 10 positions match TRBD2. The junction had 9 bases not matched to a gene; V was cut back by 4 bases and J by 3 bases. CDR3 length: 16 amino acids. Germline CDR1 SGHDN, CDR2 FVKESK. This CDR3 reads CASSLDASGSGYEQYF. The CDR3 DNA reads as TGTGCCAGCAGCCTGGATGCTAGCGGGAGTGGCTACGAGCAGTACTTC.

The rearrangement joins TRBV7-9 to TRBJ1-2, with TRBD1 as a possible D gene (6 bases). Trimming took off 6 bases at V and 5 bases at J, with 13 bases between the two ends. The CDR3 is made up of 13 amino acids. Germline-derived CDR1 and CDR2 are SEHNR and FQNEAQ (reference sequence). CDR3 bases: TGTGCCAGCAGTCAAACAGGGACGTATGGCTACACCTTC. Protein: CASSQTGTYGYTF. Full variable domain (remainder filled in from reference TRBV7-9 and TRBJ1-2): DTGVSQNPRHKITKRGQNVTFRCDPISEHNRLYWYRQTLGQGPEFLTYFQNEAQLEKSRLLSDRFSAERPKGSFSTLEIQRTEQGDSAMYLCASSQTGTYGYTFGSGTRLTVV.